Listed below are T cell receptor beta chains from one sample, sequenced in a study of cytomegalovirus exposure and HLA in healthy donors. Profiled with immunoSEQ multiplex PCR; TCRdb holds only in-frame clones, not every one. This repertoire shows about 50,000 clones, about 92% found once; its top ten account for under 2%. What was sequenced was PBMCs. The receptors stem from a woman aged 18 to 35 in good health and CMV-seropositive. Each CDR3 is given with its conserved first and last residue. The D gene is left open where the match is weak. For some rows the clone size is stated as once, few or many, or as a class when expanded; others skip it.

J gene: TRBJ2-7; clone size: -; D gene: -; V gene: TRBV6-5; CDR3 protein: CASSQGSEQYF; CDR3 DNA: TGTGCCAGCAGTCAGGGGAGTGAGCAGTACTTC
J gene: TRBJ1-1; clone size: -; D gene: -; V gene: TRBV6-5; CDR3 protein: CASSYSLANTEAFF; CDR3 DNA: TGTGCCAGCAGTTACTCCTTGGCGAACACTGAAGCTTTCTTT
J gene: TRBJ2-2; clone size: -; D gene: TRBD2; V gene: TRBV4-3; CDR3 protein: CASSQDWRGTGELFF; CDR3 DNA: TGCGCCAGCAGCCAAGATTGGCGGGGGACCGGGGAGCTGTTTTTT
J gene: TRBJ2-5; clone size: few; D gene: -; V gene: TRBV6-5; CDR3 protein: CASSHLRGSQETQYF; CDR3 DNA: TGTGCCAGCAGTCACCTACGGGGATCCCAAGAGACCCAGTACTTC
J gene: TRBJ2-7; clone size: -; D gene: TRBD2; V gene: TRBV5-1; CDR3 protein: CASSLGKTSGSPGEQYF; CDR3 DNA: TGCGCCAGCAGCTTGGGGAAGACTAGCGGGTCACCGGGGGAGCAGTACTTC
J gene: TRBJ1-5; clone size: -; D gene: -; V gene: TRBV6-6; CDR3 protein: CASSGQHNQPQHF; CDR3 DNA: TGTGCCAGCAGTGGACAGCACAATCAGCCCCAGCATTTT
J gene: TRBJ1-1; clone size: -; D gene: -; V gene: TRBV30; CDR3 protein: CACPGVRTEAFF; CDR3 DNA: TGTGCCTGTCCGGGGGTACGGACTGAAGCTTTCTTT
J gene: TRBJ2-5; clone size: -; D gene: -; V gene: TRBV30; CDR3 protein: CAWSRGGQETQYF; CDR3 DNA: TGTGCCTGGAGTCGAGGGGGCCAAGAGACCCAGTACTTC
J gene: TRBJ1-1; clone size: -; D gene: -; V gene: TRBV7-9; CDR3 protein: CASSGLTEAFF; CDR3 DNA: TGTGCCAGCAGTGGACTCACTGAAGCTTTCTTT
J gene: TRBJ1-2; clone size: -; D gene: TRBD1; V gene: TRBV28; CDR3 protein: CASSLGGTQGASGYTF; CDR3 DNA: TGTGCCAGCAGTTTAGGGGGGACTCAGGGGGCCTCTGGCTACACCTTC
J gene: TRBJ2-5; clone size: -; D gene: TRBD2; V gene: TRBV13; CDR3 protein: CASSLGSGGQETQYF; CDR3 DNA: TGTGCCAGCAGCTTGGGCAGCGGGGGTCAAGAGACCCAGTACTTC
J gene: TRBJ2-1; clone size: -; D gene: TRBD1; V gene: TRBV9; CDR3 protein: CASSPSTSRQGQTHNEQFF; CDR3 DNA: TGTGCCAGCAGCCCTTCTACATCTCGACAGGGGCAGACCCACAATGAGCAGTTCTTC
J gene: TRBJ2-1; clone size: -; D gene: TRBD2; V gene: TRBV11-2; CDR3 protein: CASSLEGSGGYNEQFF; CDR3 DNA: TGTGCCAGCAGCTTAGAGGGTAGCGGGGGGTACAATGAGCAGTTCTTC
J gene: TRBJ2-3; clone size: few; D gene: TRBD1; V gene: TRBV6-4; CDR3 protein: CASSDSQGADTQYF; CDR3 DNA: TGTGCCAGCAGTGACTCACAGGGGGCAGATACGCAGTATTTT
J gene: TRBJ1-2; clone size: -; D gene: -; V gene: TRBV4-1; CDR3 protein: CASSQEAQTGYTF; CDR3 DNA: TGCGCCAGCAGCCAAGAAGCGCAGACTGGCTACACCTTC
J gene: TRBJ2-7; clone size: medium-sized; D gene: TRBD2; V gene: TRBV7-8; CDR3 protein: CASSSLVSSGTSYEQYF; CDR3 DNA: TGTGCCAGCAGCTCCCTCGTTTCCAGCGGGACCTCCTACGAGCAGTACTTC
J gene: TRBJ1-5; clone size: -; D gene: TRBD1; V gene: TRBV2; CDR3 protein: CASSATTGGGQPQHF; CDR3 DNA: TGTGCCAGCAGTGCTACGACAGGGGGCGGTCAGCCCCAGCATTTT
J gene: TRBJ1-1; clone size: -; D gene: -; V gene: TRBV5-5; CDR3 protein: CASTWTAETNTEAFF; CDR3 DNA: TGTGCCAGCACCTGGACAGCTGAAACGAACACTGAAGCTTTCTTT
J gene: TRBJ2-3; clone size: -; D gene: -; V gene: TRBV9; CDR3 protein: CASSARGSTDTQYF; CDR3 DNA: TGTGCCAGCAGCGCCAGGGGTTCCACAGATACGCAGTATTTT
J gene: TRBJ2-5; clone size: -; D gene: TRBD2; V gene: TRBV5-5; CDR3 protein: CASSLVIWGGKETQYF; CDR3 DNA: TGTGCCAGCAGCTTGGTCATTTGGGGGGGGAAAGAGACCCAGTACTTC
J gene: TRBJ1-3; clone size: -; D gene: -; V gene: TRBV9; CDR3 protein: CASSVGSSGNTIYF; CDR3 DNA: TGTGCCAGCAGCGTAGGTAGCTCTGGAAACACCATATATTTT
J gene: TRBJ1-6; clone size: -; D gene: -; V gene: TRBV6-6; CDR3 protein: CAAGYGEGGSPLHF; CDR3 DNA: TGTGCCGCAGGGTATGGGGAGGGCGGGTCACCCCTCCACTTT
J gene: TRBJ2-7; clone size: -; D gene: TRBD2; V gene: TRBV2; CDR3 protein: CASIAGRGEQYF; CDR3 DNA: TGTGCCAGCATAGCGGGGAGAGGAGAGCAGTACTTC
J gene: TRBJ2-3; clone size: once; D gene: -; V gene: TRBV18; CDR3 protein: CASSSQGRGADTQYF; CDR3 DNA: TGTGCCAGCTCATCGCAGGGGCGCGGCGCCGATACGCAGTATTTT
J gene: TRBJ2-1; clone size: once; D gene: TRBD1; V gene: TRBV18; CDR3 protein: CASSLNRDSLYNEQFF; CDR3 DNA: TGTGCCAGCTCGCTCAACCGGGACAGCCTATACAATGAGCAGTTCTTC
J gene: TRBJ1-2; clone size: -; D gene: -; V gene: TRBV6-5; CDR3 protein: CASSQGLYGYTF; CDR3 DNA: TGTGCCAGCAGCCAGGGCCTCTATGGCTACACCTTC
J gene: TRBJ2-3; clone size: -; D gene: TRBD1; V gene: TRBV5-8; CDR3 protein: CASSFHWTGEVGDTQYF; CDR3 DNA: TGTGCCAGCAGCTTTCATTGGACAGGGGAAGTAGGGGATACGCAGTATTTT
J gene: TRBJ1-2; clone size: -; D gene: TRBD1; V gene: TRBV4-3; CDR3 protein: CASSVQGVRGYTF; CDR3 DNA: TGCGCCAGCAGCGTACAGGGGGTGCGGGGCTACACCTTC
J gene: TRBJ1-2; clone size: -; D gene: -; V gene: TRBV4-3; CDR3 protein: CASSQDFWLYGYTF; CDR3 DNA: TGCGCCAGCAGCCAAGATTTCTGGCTCTATGGCTACACCTTC
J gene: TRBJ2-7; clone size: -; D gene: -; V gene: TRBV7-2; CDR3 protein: CASSLIQGPSYEQYF; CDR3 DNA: TGTGCCAGCAGCTTAATTCAGGGTCCCTCCTACGAGCAGTACTTC
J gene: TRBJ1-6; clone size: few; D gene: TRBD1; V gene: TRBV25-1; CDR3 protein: CASSQTGSNSPLHF; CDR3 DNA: TGTGCCAGCAGTCAGACAGGGTCTAATTCACCCCTCCACTTT
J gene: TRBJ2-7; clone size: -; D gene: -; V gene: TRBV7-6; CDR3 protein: CASSLSGGSYEQYF; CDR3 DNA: TGTGCCAGCAGCTTAAGCGGTGGGTCCTACGAGCAGTACTTC
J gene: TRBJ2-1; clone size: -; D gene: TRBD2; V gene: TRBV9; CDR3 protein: CASSVIGASGEGQFF; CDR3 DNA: TGTGCCAGCAGCGTAATCGGGGCTAGCGGCGAGGGGCAGTTCTTC
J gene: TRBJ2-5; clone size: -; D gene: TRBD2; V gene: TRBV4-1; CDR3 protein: CASSQGEGKETQYF; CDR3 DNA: TGCGCCAGCAGCCAAGGGGAGGGAAAGGAGACCCAGTACTTC
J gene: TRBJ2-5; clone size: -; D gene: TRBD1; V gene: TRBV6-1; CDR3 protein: CASRVDRGQLETQYF; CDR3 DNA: TGTGCCAGCAGGGTGGACAGGGGGCAATTGGAGACCCAGTACTTC
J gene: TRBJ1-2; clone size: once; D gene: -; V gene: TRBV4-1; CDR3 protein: CASSQDAGPSSRYGYTF; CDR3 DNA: TGCGCCAGCAGCCAAGATGCGGGGCCAAGCTCCAGATATGGCTACACCTTC
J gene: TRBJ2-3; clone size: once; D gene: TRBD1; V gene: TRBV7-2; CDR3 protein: CASSSTDRGPSTDTQYF; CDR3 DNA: TGTGCCAGCAGCTCAACCGACAGGGGGCCTAGCACAGATACGCAGTATTTT
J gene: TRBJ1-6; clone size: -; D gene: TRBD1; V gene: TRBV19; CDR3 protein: CASNSGQGASPLHF; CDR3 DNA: TGTGCCAGTAACTCGGGACAGGGGGCTTCACCCCTCCACTTT
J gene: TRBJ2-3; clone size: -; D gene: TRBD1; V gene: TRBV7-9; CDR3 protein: CASSSPSGQGYSDTQYF; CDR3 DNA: TGTGCCAGCAGCTCCCCTTCGGGACAGGGGTATTCAGATACGCAGTATTTT
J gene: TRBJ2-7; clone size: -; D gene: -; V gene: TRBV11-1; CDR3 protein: CASSLALGTYEQYF; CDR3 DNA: TGTGCCAGCAGCTTAGCGCTCGGGACCTACGAGCAGTACTTC
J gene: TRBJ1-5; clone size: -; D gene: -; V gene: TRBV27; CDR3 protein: CASSLFSSLNQPQHF; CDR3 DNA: TGTGCCAGCAGTTTATTTTCTAGCCTAAATCAGCCCCAGCATTTT
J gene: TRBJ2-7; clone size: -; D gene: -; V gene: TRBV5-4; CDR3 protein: CASSSGQTYEQYF; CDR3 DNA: TGTGCCAGCAGCTCAGGACAGACCTACGAGCAGTACTTC
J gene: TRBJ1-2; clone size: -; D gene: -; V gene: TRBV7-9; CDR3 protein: CASSFSDRTVPNYGYTF; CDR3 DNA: TGTGCCAGCAGCTTTTCTGATCGGACAGTGCCTAACTATGGCTACACCTTC
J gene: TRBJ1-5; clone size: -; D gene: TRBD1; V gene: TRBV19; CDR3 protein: CASSVSRDSLSQPQHF; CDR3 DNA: TGTGCCAGTAGTGTCAGCCGGGACAGTTTAAGTCAGCCCCAGCATTTT
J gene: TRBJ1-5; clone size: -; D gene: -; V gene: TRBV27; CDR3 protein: CASSPIGGYSQPQHF; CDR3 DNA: TGTGCCAGCAGTCCCATCGGGGGGTACAGCCAGCCCCAGCATTTT